This T cell receptor beta chain is from a study of patients and donors after allogeneic stem cell transplantation. MiXCR, run by TCRdb on the RT-PCR reads, gives a single entry per CDR3 protein. This sample has roughly 960,000 distinct CDR3 sequences, with about a sixth found just once. This CDR3 contains 16 residues. Deletions cut 1 base from V and 5 bases from J, with 14 bases between. Germline loops: CDR1 LGHNA, CDR2 YNFKEQ. This clonotype was picked up a small number of times. The rearrangement joins TRBV4-2 to TRBJ1-4, with a tentative D call TRBD1 (5 bases). The sequence derives from a human donor who was either an allogeneic HSCT recipient or a stem cell or donor lymphocyte infusion donor (not recorded which). It is not recorded whose cells these are; they may come from a transplant donor. Sequenced: blood, either unsorted or a sorted T cell fraction (not recorded which). The CDR3 DNA reads TGTGCCAGCAGCCAAGGCAGGGCTACAGAAAATGAAAAACTGTTTTTT. As protein: CASSQGRATENEKLFF.